The source of this T cell receptor (beta chain) is a study of response to subunit inactivated influenza vaccine. MiXCR was run by TCRdb on the RT-PCR reads, yielding one entry per CDR3 protein. The repertoire holds a few hundred thousand distinct CDR3 sequences, with about 11% as singletons. Germline V CDR1 and CDR2: KGHSH, LQKENI. The CDR3 extends over 15 amino acids. The V gene end was trimmed by 6 bases and the J gene end by 4 bases; junction bases not matched to a gene: 7. This same sample was also taken into another study, of T cells expressing NK-cell markers. That work adds: UMIs were included in TCR beta cDNA generated by 5'RACE template switching. The authors derived TCR beta repertoires from sorted CD3+CD56+NKG2C+, CD3+CD56+NKG2C- and CD3+CD56-NKG2C+ T cells. Dominant NKG2C+ clonotypes in over 5 donors made up roughly 1.0-7.0% of CD8+ T cells. The CD3+CD56-NKG2C+ fraction of four donors was likewise dominated by these clonotypes.

This chain uses TRBV18 with TRBJ1-5, with 9 bases aligning to TRBD1. The sequence came from a man in his forties or fifties who received an inactivated influenza vaccine. Source: PBMCs from blood, taken on the day of vaccination. The CDR3 protein is CASSGQGGGNQPQHF. CDR3 in DNA: TGTGCCAGCTCGGGACAGGGAGGCGGAAATCAGCCCCAGCATTTT.